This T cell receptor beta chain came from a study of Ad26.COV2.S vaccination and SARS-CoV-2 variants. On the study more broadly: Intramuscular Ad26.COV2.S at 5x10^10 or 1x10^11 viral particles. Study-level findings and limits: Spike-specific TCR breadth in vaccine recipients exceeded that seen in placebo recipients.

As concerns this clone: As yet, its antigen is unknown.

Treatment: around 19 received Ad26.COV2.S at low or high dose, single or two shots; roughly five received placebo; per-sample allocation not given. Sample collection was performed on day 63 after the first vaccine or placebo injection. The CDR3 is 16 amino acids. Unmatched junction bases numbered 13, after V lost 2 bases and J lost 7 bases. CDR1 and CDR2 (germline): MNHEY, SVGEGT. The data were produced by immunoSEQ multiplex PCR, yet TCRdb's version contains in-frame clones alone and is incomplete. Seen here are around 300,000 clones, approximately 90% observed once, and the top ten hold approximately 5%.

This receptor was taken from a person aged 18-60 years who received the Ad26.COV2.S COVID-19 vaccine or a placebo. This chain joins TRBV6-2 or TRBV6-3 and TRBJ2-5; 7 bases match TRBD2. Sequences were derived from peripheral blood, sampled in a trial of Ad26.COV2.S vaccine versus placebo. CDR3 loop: CASSYEAGVTYGTQYF. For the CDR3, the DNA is TGTGCCAGCAGTTACGAGGCGGGGGTCACTTACGGGACCCAGTACTTC.